This T cell receptor beta chain was obtained from a study of CD8 T cells in ankylosing spondylitis. The authors made TCR beta libraries by quantitative 5'-RACE with molecular barcodes. MiXCR, run by TCRdb on the 5' RACE reads, gives a single entry per CDR3 protein. The sample contains 670,000 or so distinct CDR3 sequences, 15% to 20% of which appear only once. Overall study findings and caveats: Disease-linked clones were found to be CD8+ and relatively rare in peripheral blood. Among TCR beta sequences, a motif of under 10 highly homologous variants appeared characteristic of ankylosing spondylitis blood. Reports of some motif variants in reactive arthritis synovial fluid and blood predate this one. Reported data indicate significant enrichment of disease-linked clones within matched ankylosing spondylitis synovial fluid.

About this clonotype itself: The target antigen is unknown.

V lost 0 bases, J lost 0 bases, and 11 bases lay in between. Germline-derived CDR1 and CDR2 are DFQATT and SNEGSKA (reference sequence). CDR3 length equals 15 residues. The TCR was taken from a male donor with ankylosing spondylitis. The gene calls are TRBV20-1 and TRBJ1-2; TRBD1 might be the D (6 bases). Sequencing was performed on blood, either unsorted or a sorted T cell fraction (not recorded which). CDR3 sequence: CSARDKGGTNYGYTF. CDR3 sequence (DNA): TGCAGTGCTAGAGATAAGGGGGGAACTAACTATGGCTACACCTTC.